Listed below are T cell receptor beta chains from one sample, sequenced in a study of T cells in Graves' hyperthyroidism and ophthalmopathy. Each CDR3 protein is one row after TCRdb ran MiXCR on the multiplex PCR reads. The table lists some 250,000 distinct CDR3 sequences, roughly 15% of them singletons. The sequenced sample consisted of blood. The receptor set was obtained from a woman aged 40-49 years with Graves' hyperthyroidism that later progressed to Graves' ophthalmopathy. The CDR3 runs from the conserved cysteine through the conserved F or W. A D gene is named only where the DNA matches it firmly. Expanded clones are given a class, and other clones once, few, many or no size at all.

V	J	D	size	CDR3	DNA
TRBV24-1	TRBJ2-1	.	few	CATSDFSNPPGDEQFF	TGTGCCACCAGTGATTTCTCAAATCCCCCTGGGGATGAGCAGTTCTTC
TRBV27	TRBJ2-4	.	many	CASSFSPSAKNIQYF	TGTGCCAGCAGTTTCTCCCCCTCGGCCAAAAACATTCAGTACTTC
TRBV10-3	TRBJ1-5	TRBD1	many	CAIRGTGDNQPQHF	TGTGCCATCAGGGGGACAGGGGACAATCAGCCCCAGCATTTT
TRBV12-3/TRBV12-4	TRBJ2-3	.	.	CDSGLLVSDTQYF	TGTGACAGCGGCCTGTTAGTATCAGATACGCAGTATTTT
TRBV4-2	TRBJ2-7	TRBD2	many	CASSQGEAGGLLSYEQYF	TGTGCCAGCAGCCAAGGCGAAGCGGGAGGACTCCTCTCCTACGAGCAGTACTTC
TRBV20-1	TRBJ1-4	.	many	CSAEHRDRVEKLFF	TGCAGTGCTGAACATCGGGACCGAGTTGAAAAACTGTTTTTT
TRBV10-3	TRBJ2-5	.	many	CAISETGRPSSSKETQYF	TGTGCCATCAGTGAGACGGGCAGGCCCTCGAGTTCTAAAGAGACCCAGTACTTC
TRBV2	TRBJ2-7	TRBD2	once	CASKREGTYEQYF	TGTGCCAGCAAGCGGGAGGGCACCTACGAGCAGTACTTC
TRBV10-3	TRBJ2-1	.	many	CAISEPGLGNEQFF	TGTGCCATCAGTGAGCCCGGACTGGGGAATGAGCAGTTCTTC
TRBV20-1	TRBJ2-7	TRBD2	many	CSASELAVYEQYF	TGCAGTGCTAGTGAACTAGCGGTTTACGAGCAGTACTTC